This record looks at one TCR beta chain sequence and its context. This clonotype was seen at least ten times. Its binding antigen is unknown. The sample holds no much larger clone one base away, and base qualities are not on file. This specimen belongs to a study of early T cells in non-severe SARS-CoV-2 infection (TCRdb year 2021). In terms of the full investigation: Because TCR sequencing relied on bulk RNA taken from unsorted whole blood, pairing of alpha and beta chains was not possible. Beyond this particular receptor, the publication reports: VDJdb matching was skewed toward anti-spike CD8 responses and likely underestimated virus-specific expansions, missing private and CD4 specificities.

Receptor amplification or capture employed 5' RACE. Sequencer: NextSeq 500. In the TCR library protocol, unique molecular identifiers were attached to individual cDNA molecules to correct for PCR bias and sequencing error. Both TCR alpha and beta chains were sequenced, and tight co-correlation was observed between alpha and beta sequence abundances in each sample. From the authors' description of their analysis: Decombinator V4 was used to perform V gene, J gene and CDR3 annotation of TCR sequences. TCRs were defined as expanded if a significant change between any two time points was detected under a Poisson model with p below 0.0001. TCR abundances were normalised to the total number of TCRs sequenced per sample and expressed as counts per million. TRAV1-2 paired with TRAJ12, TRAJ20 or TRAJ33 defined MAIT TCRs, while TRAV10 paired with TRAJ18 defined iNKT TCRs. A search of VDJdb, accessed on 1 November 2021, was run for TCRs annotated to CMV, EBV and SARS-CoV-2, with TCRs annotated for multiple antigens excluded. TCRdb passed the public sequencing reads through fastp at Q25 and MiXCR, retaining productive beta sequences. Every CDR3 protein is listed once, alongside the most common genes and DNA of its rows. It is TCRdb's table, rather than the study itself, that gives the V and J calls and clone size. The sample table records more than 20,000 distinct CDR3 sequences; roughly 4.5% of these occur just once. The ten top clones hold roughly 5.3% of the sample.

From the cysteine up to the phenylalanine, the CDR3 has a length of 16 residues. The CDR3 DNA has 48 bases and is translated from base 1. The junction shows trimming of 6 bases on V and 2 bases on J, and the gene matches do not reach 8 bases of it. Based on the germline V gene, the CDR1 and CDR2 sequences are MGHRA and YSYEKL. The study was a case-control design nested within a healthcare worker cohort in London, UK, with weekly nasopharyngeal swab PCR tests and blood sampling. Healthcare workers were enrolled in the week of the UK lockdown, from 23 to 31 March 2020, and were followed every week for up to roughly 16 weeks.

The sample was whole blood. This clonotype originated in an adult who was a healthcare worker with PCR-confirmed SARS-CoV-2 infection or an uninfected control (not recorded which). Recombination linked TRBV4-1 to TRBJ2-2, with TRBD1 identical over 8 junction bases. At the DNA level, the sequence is TGCGCCAGCAGTTACGGACAGGGTATCAACACCGGGGAGCTGTTTTTT. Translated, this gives CASSYGQGINTGELFF.